This is a list of T cell receptor beta chains from one sample in a study of CD8 T cells in Susac syndrome. TCRdb analysed the immunoSEQ multiplex PCR reads with MiXCR anew, one entry per CDR3 protein. Here the sample spans about 400,000 distinct CDR3 sequences, more than 80% being singletons. Sequencing was carried out using CD8+ T cells from PBMCs. All receptors come from a human donor with multiple sclerosis. Both conserved end residues are part of each CDR3. Each record gives: clone size, V gene, D gene, J gene, CDR3 DNA, CDR3 protein. A D gene is named only where the DNA matches it firmly. Clone size is given for some rows only: seen once, a few or many times, or a class if the clone is expanded.

NA	TRBV27	NA	TRBJ2-7	TGTGCCAGCAGTTTATCGATCAAGGGCGCCTACGAGCAGTACTTC	CASSLSIKGAYEQYF
once	TRBV5-4	TRBD1	TRBJ2-1	TGTGCCAGCACGCCCGGGACAGGCATAAACAATGAGCAGTTCTTC	CASTPGTGINNEQFF
NA	TRBV6-1	TRBD2	TRBJ2-1	TGTGCCAGCAGTACCCCGGGACTAGCAGATAACAATGAGCAGTTCTTC	CASSTPGLADNNEQFF
NA	TRBV4-1	NA	TRBJ1-2	TGCGCCAGCAGCCAAGGGCAGGAGATTTTTGTCTATGGCTACACCTTC	CASSQGQEIFVYGYTF
NA	TRBV6-5	NA	TRBJ1-1	TGTTCCAGCAGTGACAGGTTCCTGGAAGCTTTCTTT	CSSSDRFLEAFF
NA	TRBV20-1	NA	TRBJ1-2	TGCAGTGCACCGTCGGATGGATGGGGTGACTATGGCTACACCTTC	CSAPSDGWGDYGYTF
NA	TRBV6-4	NA	TRBJ2-2	TGTGCCAGCAGTGACGGTAACCGACACACCGGGGAGCTGTTTTTT	CASSDGNRHTGELFF
NA	TRBV6-2/TRBV6-3	NA	TRBJ2-1	TGTGCCAGCAGTTACACGCGAAGAGGGGGAGTATCGTACAATGAGCAGTTCTTC	CASSYTRRGGVSYNEQFF
NA	TRBV2	NA	TRBJ2-1	TGTGCCAGCAGTAAACGGGACACACACTACAATGAGCAGTTCTTC	CASSKRDTHYNEQFF
NA	TRBV28	TRBD1	TRBJ1-2	TGTGCCAGCAGCTTCGACAGGGGGCGGGCTAATGGCTACACCTTC	CASSFDRGRANGYTF
NA	TRBV7-6	NA	TRBJ2-5	TGTGCCAGCAGCTTAGGTCTAATTCAAGAGACCCAGTACTTC	CASSLGLIQETQYF
NA	TRBV20-1	NA	TRBJ1-2	TGCAGTGCTAGAGACGCCGTCGGGACCGTATTAGGCTCGGGCTACACCTTC	CSARDAVGTVLGSGYTF
NA	TRBV7-6	TRBD1	TRBJ1-1	TGTGCCAGCAGCTCAAACCCCGGGACAGGGGCGAACACTGAAGCTTTCTTT	CASSSNPGTGANTEAFF
NA	TRBV30	NA	TRBJ1-5	TGTGCCTGGACTCCAGGAACTAATCAGCCCCAGCATTTT	CAWTPGTNQPQHF
NA	TRBV9	NA	TRBJ1-5	TGTGCCAGCAGCGTAGACCCCGACCGAACGGGGCAGCCCCAGCATTTT	CASSVDPDRTGQPQHF
NA	TRBV4-2	TRBD1	TRBJ2-1	TGTGCCAGCAGCCCGCCCTTGGACAGGGCCTACAATGAGCAGTTCTTC	CASSPPLDRAYNEQFF
few	TRBV27	NA	TRBJ2-7	TGTGCCAGCAGTTTGACTGACGTTTACGAGCAGTACTTC	CASSLTDVYEQYF